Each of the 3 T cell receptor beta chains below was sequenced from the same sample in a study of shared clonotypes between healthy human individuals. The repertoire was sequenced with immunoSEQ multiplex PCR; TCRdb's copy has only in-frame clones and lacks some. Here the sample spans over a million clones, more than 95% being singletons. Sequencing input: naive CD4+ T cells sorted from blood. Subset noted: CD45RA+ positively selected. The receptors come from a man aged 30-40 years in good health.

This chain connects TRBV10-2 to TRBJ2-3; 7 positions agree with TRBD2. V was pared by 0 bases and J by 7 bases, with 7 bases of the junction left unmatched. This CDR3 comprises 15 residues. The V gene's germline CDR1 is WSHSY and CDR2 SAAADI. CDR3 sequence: CASSESGGPGNTQYF. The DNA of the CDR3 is TGCGCCAGCAGTGAGTCGGGAGGGCCGGGAAATACGCAGTATTTT.

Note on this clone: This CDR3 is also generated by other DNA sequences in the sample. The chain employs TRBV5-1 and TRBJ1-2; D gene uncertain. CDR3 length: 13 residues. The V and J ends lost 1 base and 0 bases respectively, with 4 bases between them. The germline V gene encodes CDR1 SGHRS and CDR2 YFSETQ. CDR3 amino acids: CASSLTANYGYTF. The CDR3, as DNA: TGCGCCAGCAGCTTGACAGCTAACTATGGCTACACCTTC. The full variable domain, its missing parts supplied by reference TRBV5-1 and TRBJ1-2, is KAGVTQTPRYLIKTRGQQVTLSCSPISGHRSVSWYQQTPGQGLQFLFEYFSETQRNKGNFPGRFSGRQFSNSRSEMNVSTLELGDSALYLCASSLTANYGYTFGSGTRLTVV.

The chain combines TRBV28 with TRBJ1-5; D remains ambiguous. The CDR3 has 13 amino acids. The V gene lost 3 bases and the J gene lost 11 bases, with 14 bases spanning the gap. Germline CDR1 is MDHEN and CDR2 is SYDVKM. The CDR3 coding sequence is TGTGCCAGCAGTTTGGACGCTAATTTAGCCCAGCATTTT. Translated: CASSLDANLAQHF.